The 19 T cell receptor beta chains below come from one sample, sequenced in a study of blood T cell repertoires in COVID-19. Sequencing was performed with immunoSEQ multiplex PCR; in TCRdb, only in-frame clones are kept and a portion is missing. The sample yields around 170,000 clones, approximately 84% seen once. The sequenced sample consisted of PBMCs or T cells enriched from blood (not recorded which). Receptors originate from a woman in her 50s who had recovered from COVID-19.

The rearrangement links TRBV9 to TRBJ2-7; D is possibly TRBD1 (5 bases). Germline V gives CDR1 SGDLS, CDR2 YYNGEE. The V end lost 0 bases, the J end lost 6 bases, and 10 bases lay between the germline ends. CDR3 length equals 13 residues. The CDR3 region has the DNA TGTGCCAGCAGCGTAGACGGCAGGGTCGAGCAGTACTTC. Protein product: CASSVDGRVEQYF.

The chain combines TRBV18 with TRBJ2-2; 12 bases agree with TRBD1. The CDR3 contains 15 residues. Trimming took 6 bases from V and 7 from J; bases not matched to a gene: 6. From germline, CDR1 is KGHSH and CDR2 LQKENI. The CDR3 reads CASSPGTGGIGELFF. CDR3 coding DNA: TGTGCCAGCTCCCCCGGGACAGGGGGCATCGGGGAGCTGTTTTTT.

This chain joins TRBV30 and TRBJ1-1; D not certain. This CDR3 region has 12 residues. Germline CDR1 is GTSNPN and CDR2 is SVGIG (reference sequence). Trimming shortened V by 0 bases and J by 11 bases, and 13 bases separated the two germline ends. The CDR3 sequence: CAWSVVGPGAFF. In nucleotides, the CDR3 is TGTGCCTGGAGTGTTGTTGGCCCGGGGGCTTTCTTT. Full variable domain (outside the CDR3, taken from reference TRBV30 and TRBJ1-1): SQTIHQWPATLVQPVGSPLSLECTVEGTSNPNLYWYRQAAGRGLQLLFYSVGIGQISSEVPQNLSASRPQDRQFILSSKKLLLSDSGFYLCAWSVVGPGAFFGQGTRLTVV.

The CDR3 nucleotides read TGTGCCAGTAACCATAGAGGGACTGAAGCTTTCTTT. Its protein product is CASNHRGTEAFF. This chain links TRBV19 with TRBJ1-1; D gene unclear. Germline loops: CDR1 LNHDA, CDR2 SQIVND (reference sequence). This CDR3 contains 12 residues. V lost 7 bases to trimming and J lost 5 bases, with 11 bases between them.

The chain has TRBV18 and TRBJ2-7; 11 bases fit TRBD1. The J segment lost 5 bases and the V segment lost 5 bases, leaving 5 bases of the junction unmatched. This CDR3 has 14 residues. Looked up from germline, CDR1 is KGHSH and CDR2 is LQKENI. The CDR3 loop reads CASSSGTGGNEQYF. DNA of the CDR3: TGTGCCAGCTCATCCGGGACAGGGGGTAACGAGCAGTACTTC.

DNA of the CDR3: TGTGCCTGGTCACAGGGCGATGAAAAACTGTTTTTT. This gives the protein CAWSQGDEKLFF. The chain joins TRBV30 to TRBJ1-4, with a possible D match to TRBD1 (6 bases). This CDR3 has 12 residues. The V end lost 5 bases, the J end lost 6 bases, and 10 bases lay between the germline ends. Germline CDR1 GTSNPN, CDR2 SVGIG (reference sequence). The full variable domain, completed using reference TRBV30 and TRBJ1-4, is SQTIHQWPATLVQPVGSPLSLECTVEGTSNPNLYWYRQAAGRGLQLLFYSVGIGQISSEVPQNLSASRPQDRQFILSSKKLLLSDSGFYLCAWSQGDEKLFFGSGTQLSVL.

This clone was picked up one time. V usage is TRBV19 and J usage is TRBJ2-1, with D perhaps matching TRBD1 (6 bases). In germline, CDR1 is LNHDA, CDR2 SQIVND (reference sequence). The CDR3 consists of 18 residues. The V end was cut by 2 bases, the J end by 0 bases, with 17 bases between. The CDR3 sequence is CASSISSRQESSYNEQFF. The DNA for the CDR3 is TGTGCCAGTAGTATAAGTAGTAGACAGGAGAGCTCCTACAATGAGCAGTTCTTC.

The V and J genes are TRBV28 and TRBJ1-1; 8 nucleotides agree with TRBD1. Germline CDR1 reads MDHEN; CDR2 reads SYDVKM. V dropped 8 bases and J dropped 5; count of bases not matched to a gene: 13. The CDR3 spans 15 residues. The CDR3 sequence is CASPPYQGAATEAFF. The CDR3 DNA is TGTGCCAGCCCCCCTTACCAGGGGGCAGCTACTGAAGCTTTCTTT.

CDR3 sequence (DNA): TGTGCCAGCAGACCGGGACTAGCGGGGGTTAAATACGAGCAGTACTTC. Encoded protein: CASRPGLAGVKYEQYF. V is TRBV2 and J is TRBJ2-7, with 14 bases aligning to TRBD2. The CDR3 runs 16 residues. The ends lost 6 bases at V and 4 bases at J; junction bases unmatched: 8. Germline CDR1 and CDR2: SNHLY and FYNNEI.

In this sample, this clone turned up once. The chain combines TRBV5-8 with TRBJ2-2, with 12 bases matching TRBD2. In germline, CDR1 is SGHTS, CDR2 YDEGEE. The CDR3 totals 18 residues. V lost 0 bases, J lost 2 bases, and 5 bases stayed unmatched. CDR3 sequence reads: CASSLVQGLAGNTGELFF. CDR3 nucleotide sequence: TGTGCCAGCAGCTTGGTCCAAGGACTAGCGGGAAACACCGGGGAGCTGTTTTTT.

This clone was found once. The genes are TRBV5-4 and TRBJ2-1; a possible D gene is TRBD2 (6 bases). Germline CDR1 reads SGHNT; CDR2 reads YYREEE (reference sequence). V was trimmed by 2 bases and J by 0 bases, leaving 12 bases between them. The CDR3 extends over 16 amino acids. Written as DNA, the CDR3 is TGTGCCAGCAGCTTAGGAGGGAAAAGCTCCTACAATGAGCAGTTCTTC. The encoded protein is CASSLGGKSSYNEQFF.

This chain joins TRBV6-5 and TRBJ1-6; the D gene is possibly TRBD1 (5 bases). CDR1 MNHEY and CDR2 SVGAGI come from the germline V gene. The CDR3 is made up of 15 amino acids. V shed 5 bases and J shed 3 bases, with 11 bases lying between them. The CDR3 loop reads CASSPTAFYNSPLHF. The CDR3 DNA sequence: TGTGCCAGCAGTCCGACAGCTTTCTATAATTCACCCCTCCACTTT.

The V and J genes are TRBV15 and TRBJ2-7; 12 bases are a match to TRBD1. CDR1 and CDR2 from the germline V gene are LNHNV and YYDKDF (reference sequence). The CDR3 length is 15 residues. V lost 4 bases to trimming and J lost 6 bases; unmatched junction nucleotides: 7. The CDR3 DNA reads TGTGCCACCAGCAACCGGGACAGGGGGCTCTCCGAGCAGTACTTC. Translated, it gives CATSNRDRGLSEQYF.

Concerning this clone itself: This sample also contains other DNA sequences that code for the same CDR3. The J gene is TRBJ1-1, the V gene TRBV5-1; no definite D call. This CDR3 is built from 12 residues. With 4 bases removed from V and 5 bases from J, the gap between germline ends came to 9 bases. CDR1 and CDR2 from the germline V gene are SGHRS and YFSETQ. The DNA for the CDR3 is TGCGCCAGCAGCCCCTCCGGGACTGAAGCTTTCTTT. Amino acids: CASSPSGTEAFF.

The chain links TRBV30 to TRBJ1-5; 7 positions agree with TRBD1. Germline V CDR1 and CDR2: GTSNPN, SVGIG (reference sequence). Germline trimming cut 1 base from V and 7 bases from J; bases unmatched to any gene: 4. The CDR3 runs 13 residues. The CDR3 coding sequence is TGTGCCTGGAGTGGACAGGGAGTACAGCCCCAGCATTTT. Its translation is CAWSGQGVQPQHF.

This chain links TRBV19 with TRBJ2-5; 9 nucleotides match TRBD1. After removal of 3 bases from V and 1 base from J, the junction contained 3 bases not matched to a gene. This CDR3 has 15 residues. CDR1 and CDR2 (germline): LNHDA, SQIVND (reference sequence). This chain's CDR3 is CASSIVTGGQETQYF. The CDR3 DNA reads TGTGCCAGTAGTATCGTGACAGGGGGCCAAGAGACCCAGTACTTC.

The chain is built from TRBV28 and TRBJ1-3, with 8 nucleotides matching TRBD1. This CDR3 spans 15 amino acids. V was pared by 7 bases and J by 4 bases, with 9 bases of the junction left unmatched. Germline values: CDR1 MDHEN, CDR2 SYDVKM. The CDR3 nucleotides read TGTGCCAGCATCTCCGGGGGGACAGGCGGAAACACCATATATTTT. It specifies CASISGGTGGNTIYF.

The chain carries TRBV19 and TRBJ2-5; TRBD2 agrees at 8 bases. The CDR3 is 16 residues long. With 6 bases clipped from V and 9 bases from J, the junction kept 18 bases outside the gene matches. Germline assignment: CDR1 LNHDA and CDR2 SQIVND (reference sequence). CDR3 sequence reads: CASRPSASGRRAAQYF. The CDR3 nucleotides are TGTGCCAGTAGACCCTCGGCTAGCGGGCGCCGGGCGGCCCAGTACTTC.

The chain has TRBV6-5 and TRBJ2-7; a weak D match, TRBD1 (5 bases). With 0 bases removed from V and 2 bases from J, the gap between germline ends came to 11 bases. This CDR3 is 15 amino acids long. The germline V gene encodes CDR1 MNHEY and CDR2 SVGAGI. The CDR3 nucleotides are TGTGCCAGCAGTTACTCGTCACAGGCCACCTACGAGCAGTACTTC. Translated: CASSYSSQATYEQYF.